This entry describes one T cell receptor beta chain. The record originates from a study of control samples from healthy donors and cancer patients. TCRdb's table, derived via immunoSEQ multiplex PCR, lists solely in-frame clones and lacks some. The sample has about 150,000 clones; about 86% are singletons. V lost 2 bases and J 7 bases, leaving 3 bases between the germline ends. The germline CDR1 and CDR2 sequences are SEHNR and FQNEAQ (reference sequence). The CDR3 runs to 12 residues. The sequence came from a man between 18 and 29 years old in good health. Sample: blood. V and J are TRBV7-9 and TRBJ2-6; D gene unclear. The CDR3 is CASSLTANVLTF. In DNA form, the CDR3 reads TGTGCCAGCAGCTTAACTGCCAACGTCCTGACTTTC.